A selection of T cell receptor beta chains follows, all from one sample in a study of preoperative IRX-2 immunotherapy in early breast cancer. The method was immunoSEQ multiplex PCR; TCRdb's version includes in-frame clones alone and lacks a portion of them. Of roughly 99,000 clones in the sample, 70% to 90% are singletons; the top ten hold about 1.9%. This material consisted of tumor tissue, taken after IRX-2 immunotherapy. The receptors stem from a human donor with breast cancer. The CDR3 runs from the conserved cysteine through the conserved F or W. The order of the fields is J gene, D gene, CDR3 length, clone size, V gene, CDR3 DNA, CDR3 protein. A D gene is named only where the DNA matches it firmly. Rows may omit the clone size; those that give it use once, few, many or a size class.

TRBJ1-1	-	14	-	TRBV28	TGTGCCAGCAGCCCGGGGGGGCGCCGGGGGGAGGCTTTCTTT	CASSPGGRRGEAFF
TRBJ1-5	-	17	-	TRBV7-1	TGTGCCAGCAGTTTAGGGCTGGCTCGGACGGAGGATCAGCCCCAGCATTTT	CASSLGLARTEDQPQHF
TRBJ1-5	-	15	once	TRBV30	TGTGCCTGGAGTGTGCCCGGGAATCTAGATCAGCCCCAGCATTTT	CAWSVPGNLDQPQHF
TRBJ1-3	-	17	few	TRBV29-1	TGCAGCGTTGATCTTCTGCGGCCTTCCCCCTCTGGAAACACCATATATTTT	CSVDLLRPSPSGNTIYF
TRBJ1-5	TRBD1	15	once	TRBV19	TGTGCCAGTAGCCCGACAGGGATTCGCAATCAGCCCCAGCATTTT	CASSPTGIRNQPQHF
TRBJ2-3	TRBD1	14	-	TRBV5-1	TGCGCCAGCAGCCGACAGGGGGGGGAAGATACGCAGTATTTT	CASSRQGGEDTQYF
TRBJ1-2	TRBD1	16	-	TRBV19	TGTGCCAGTAGCCGGACAGGCGACCCCCGTGACTATGGCTACACCTTC	CASSRTGDPRDYGYTF
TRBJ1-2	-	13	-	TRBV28	TGTGCCAGCAGTTTGGGGGCGGGCTATGGCTACACCTTC	CASSLGAGYGYTF
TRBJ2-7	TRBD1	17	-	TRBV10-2	TGCGCCAGCAGTGGGGCGGGCCAGGACAGGCTCAATCAGGAGCAGTACTTC	CASSGAGQDRLNQEQYF
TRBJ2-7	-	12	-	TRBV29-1	TGCAGCGGGGGCGAGCGGTCCTACGAGCAGTACTTC	CSGGERSYEQYF
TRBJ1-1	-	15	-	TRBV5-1	TGCGCCAGCAGCTTGGGGGGACATACGAACACTGAAGCTTTCTTT	CASSLGGHTNTEAFF
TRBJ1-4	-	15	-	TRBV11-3	TGTGCCAGCAGCTTGGTCCAGGGTTCTAATGAAAAACTGTTTTTT	CASSLVQGSNEKLFF
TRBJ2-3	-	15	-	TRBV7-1	TGTGCCAGCAGCGCGGATACAGAGATCACAGATACGCAGTATTTT	CASSADTEITDTQYF
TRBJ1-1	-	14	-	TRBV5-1	TGCGCCAGCAGCTTGGAAGGGGCGAAGACTGAAGCTTTCTTT	CASSLEGAKTEAFF
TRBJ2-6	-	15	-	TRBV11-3	TGTGCCAGCAGCCCGAGGGGTTCTGGGGCCAACGTCCTGACTTTC	CASSPRGSGANVLTF
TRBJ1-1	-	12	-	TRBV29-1	TGCAGCGTCCTGCTTTGGGGTAATGAAGCTTTCTTT	CSVLLWGNEAFF
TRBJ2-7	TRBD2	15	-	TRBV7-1	TGTGCCAGCAGCGGGACTAGCGGGAGGGCGGGAGAGCAGTACTTC	CASSGTSGRAGEQYF
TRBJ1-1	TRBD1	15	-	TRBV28	TGTGCCAGCGGCCAACCGGGACAGGGTAACACTGAAGCTTTCTTT	CASGQPGQGNTEAFF
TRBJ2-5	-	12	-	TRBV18	TGTGCCAGCTCACCTTCACTAGAGACCCAGTACTTC	CASSPSLETQYF
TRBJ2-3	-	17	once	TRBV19	TGTGCCAGTAGTATAGGCTCAGGCGGATTCGAGGTTGATACGCAGTATTTT	CASSIGSGGFEVDTQYF
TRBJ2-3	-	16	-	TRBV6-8	TGTGCCAGCAGTTGGCCCCGGGACGATAGCACAGATACGCAGTATTTT	CASSWPRDDSTDTQYF
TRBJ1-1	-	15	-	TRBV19	TGTGCCAGTAGCCGCGGGGACTATCCGAACACTGAAGCTTTCTTT	CASSRGDYPNTEAFF
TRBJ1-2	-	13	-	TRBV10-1	TGCGCCAGCAGTGAGAGGGGGACCTATGGCTACACCTTC	CASSERGTYGYTF
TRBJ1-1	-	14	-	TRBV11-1	TGTGCCAGCAGAGAACAGCTTCTGAACACTGAAGCTTTCTTT	CASREQLLNTEAFF
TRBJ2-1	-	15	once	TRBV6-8	TGTGCCAGCAGTTTAGGAAACCCGATCGACAATGAGCAGTTCTTC	CASSLGNPIDNEQFF
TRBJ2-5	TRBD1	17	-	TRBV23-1	TGCGCCAGCAGTCAGCCTGCACTGGGACAGCTTGAAGAGACCCAGTACTTC	CASSQPALGQLEETQYF
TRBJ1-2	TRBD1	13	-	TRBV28	TGTGCCAGCAGCACAGGGGGCGCAAGGGGCTACACCTTC	CASSTGGARGYTF
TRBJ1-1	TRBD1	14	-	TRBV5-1	TGCGCCAGCAGGACAGGGGGCGCAGACACTGAAGCTTTCTTT	CASRTGGADTEAFF
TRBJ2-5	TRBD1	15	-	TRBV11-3	TGTGCCAGCAGCACGGGGACAGGGACACAAGAGACCCAGTACTTC	CASSTGTGTQETQYF
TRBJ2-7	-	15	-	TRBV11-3	TGTGCCAGCAGCTTAGGCCACCTAAGTGGGGACGAGCAGTACTTC	CASSLGHLSGDEQYF
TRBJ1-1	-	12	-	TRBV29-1	TGCAGCGGAAAAAGGGGGAACACTGAAGCTTTCTTT	CSGKRGNTEAFF
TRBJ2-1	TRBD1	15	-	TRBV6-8	TGTGCCAGCAGGACAGGGGGCCCATTCGGCGATGAGCAGTTCTTC	CASRTGGPFGDEQFF
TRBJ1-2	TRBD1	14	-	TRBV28	TGTGCCAGCAGAAACAGGGGAACGGGCTATGGCTACACCTTC	CASRNRGTGYGYTF
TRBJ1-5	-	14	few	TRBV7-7	TGTGCCAGCAGCCGCGGACAGTCTAATCAGCCCCAGCATTTT	CASSRGQSNQPQHF
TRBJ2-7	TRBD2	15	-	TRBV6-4	TGTGCCAGCAGAAGAGCTAGCGGGGGCTCCTACGAGCAGTACTTC	CASRRASGGSYEQYF
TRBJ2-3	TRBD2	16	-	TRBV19	TGTGCCAGTAGTATTAGCGGGACTAGCGGCACAGATACGCAGTATTTT	CASSISGTSGTDTQYF
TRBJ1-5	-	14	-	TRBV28	TGTGCCAGCACGAGCGGTCTAACAATTTCGCCCCAGCATTTT	CASTSGLTISPQHF
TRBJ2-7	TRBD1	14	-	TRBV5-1	TGCGCCAGCAGACAAGGGACAGGTCCCTACGAGCAGTACTTC	CASRQGTGPYEQYF